This T cell receptor (beta chain) was recovered during a study of cytomegalovirus exposure and HLA in healthy donors. Across the whole study: A prior analysis found more than 90 million unique TCR beta sequences from 150 million to 200 million T cells. Study-level results: In vitro work confirmed that a few CMV-associated chains recognize CMV antigens. An analysis that came later showed most CMV-associated TCR beta chains appearing HLA-restricted.

Use of 60 Vbeta and 13 Jbeta primers characterized the PCR. TCRdb's table, derived via immunoSEQ multiplex PCR, lists solely in-frame clones and lacks some. This table has fewer than 150,000 clones, around 82% appearing once. About this clone itself: The target antigen is unknown.

The V end lost 3 bases, the J end lost 0 bases, and 9 bases lay between the germline ends. The CDR3 spans 15 residues. Germline CDR1 is SEHNR and CDR2 is FQNEAQ (reference sequence). The V and J genes are TRBV7-9 and TRBJ2-1, with D perhaps matching TRBD1 (6 bases). The sequence came from a middle-aged man in good health and CMV-seropositive. Sequencing input: PBMCs. Written as DNA, the CDR3 is TGTGCCAGCAGCTTCCGACAGGCCTCCTACAATGAGCAGTTCTTC. Translated, it gives CASSFRQASYNEQFF.